This entry concerns a single T cell receptor beta chain. This clonotype was counted many times. The specificity of this receptor is unknown. No clone much larger than this one lies a single base away; base qualities are absent. V sheds 5 bases and J sheds 8 bases, leaving 12 bases between their ends. From the germline V gene (reference sequence), CDR1 is MNHEY and CDR2 is SMNVEV. CDR3 length: 12 amino acids, cysteine to phenylalanine. Only CDR3 DNA is held: 36 bases, read in frame from base 1. The data are from a study of blood T cells in healthy people across ages (dated by TCRdb to the mid-2010s). In the study overall: In model experiments, template switching captured roughly one uniquely barcoded TCR beta cDNA molecule for every two T cells. To track age-related changes in TCR beta repertoire diversity, the study relied on deep sequencing normalized with unique cDNA molecular identifiers. The donors were split into four age groups: young (average roughly 15 years), middle-aged (39), aged (around 67) and long-lived (roughly 80). To avoid experimental bias, donors of different ages were spread randomly across the sequencing lanes. Using the same blood draw, the study looked at two additional independent replicas of 1 million unique cDNA reads for two donors, one aged 18 to 30 and the other aged 80 or older.

On the study overall, not on this receptor specifically: The percentage of naive T cells measured by flow cytometry correlated strongly with observed TCR beta diversity. Conclusive comparison of naive and antigen-experienced compartments was prevented by the profiling of bulk unsorted PBMCs. The long-lived group showed more naive CD4+ T cells, fewer expanded clones and increased TCR diversity than the aged group, suggesting age selection. Estimates of total diversity from one million sequenced T cells were regarded as lower bounds and underestimates. Because the CMV infection status of the donors was unknown, age-related changes in expanded clonotypes may potentially have been confounded. As age increased, observed TCR beta diversity per million T cells dropped in a roughly linear way, and a significant reduction was already evident by age 40.

The approximately 41 donors, aged about 6 to 95 years, were systemically healthy Caucasian individuals from Russia. Each donor gave about 9.8 milliliters of peripheral blood, drawn into EDTA-treated Vacutainer tubes. PBMCs were isolated by Ficoll-Paque density-gradient centrifugation, with at least 6 million obtained per sample. Total RNA, at least 6 micrograms per sample, was extracted from PBMCs with Trizol reagent. For every donor, an aliquot of PBMCs went through flow cytometry to measure the percentages of naive CD45RAhigh/CD27high T cells. The library was produced with 5' RACE. TCRdb records Illumina HiSeq 2500 as the sequencer. A second roughly 7 to 11 cycle PCR used a sample-barcoded 5' primer and a J-beta primer mix. A template-switch 5' adaptor carrying 12 random nucleotides introduced a unique molecular identifier onto each TCR beta cDNA molecule. Each sample yielded at least 3 million CDR3-containing paired-end reads. First-strand cDNA was synthesized from all RNA with the Mint cDNA synthesis kit, primed by a TRBC-specific oligonucleotide. After uracil-DNA glycosylase treatment, a first 18-cycle PCR used universal primers M1SS and BC2_uni_R on all cDNA. The paper's processing steps were these. For normalization, 1 million high-quality reads were randomly selected from each sample, with every read carrying a distinct molecular identifier. Reads sharing molecular identifiers were discarded rather than binned into consensus sequences. MiTCR, set to a Q25 quality threshold and the strictest error-elimination algorithm, was used for CDR3 identification, clonotype clustering and error correction. Lower-bound total TCR beta diversity was estimated with a nonparametric unseen species model using Euler transformation. The public reads were reprocessed in TCRdb via fastp at Q25 and MiXCR, keeping in-frame beta chains. Each CDR3 protein appears once, grouped with its most common genes and DNA. These V and J calls originate from TCRdb's pipeline instead of the authors' own analysis. The sample yields around 900,000 distinct CDR3 sequences; 29% were counted once. The leading ten clones occupy roughly 17% of the sample.

Sequencing was carried out using blood. The rearrangement combines TRBV27 with TRBJ1-1; the D segment could be TRBD1, given 5 matching bases. The receptor comes from a woman older than 75 in good health. The CDR3 protein sequence reads: CASSPGGGEAFF. The bases are TGTGCCAGCAGTCCAGGTGGGGGGGAAGCTTTCTTT.